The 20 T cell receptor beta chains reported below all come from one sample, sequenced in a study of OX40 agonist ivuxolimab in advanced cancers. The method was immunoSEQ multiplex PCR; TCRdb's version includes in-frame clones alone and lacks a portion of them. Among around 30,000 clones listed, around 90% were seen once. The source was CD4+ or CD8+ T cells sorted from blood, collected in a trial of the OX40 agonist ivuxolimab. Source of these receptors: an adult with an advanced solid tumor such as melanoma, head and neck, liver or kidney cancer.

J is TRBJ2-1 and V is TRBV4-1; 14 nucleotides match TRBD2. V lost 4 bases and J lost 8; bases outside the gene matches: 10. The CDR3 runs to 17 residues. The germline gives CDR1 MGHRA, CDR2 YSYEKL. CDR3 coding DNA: TGCGCCAGCAGCCGGACCGGACTAGCGGGGGGTGGGGATGAGCAGTTCTTC. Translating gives CASSRTGLAGGGDEQFF.

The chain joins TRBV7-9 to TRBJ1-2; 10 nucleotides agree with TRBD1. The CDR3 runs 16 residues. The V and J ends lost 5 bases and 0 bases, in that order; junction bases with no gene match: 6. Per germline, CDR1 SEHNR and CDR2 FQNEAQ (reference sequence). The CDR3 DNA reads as TGTGCCAGCAGCGGGGACAGGGGAAGATCTAACTATGGCTACACCTTC. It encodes CASSGDRGRSNYGYTF.

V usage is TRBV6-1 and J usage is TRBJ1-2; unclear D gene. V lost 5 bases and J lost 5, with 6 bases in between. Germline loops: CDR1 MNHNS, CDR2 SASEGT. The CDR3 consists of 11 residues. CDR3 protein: CASSRIYGYTF. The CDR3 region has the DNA TGTGCCAGCAGTCGGATTTATGGCTACACCTTC.

CDR3 DNA sequence: TGTGCCAGCAGTTTATGGCCAGAAGGAACCTACGAGCAGTACTTC. Protein sequence: CASSLWPEGTYEQYF. The J gene is TRBJ2-7, the V gene TRBV27; no definite D call. The V gene's germline CDR1 is MNHEY and CDR2 SMNVEV (reference sequence). V lost 1 base, J lost 2 bases, and 12 bases lay in between. The length of the CDR3 is 15 residues.

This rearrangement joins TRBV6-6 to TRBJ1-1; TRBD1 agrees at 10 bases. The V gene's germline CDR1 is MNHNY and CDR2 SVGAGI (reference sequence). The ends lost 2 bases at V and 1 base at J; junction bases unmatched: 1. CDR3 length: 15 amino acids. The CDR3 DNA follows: TGTGCCAGCAGTTACCGGACAGGGGGGAACACTGAAGCTTTCTTT. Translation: CASSYRTGGNTEAFF.

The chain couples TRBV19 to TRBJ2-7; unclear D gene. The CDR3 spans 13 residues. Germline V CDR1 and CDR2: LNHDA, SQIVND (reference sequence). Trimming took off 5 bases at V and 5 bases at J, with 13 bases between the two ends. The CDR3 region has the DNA TGTGCCAGTAGTCGGCTAGTAACCGACGAGCAGTACTTC. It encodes CASSRLVTDEQYF. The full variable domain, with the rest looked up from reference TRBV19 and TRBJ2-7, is DGGITQSPKYLFRKEGQNVTLSCEQNLNHDAMYWYRQDPGQGLRLIYYSQIVNDFQKGDIAEGYSVSREKKESFPLTVTSAQKNPTAFYLCASSRLVTDEQYFGPGTRLTVT.

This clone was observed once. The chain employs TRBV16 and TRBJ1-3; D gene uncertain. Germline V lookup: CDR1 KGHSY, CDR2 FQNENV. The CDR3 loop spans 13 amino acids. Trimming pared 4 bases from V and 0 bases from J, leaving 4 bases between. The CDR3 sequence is CASSLLSGNTIYF. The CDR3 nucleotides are TGTGCCAGCAGCCTTCTCTCTGGAAACACCATATATTTT.

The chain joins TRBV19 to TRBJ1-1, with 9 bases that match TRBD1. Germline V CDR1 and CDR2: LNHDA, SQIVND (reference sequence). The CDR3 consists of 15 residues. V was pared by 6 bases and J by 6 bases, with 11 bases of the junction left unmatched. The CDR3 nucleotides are TGTGCCAGTAGACCCCTTCTGGGACAGGGCTCTGAAGCTTTCTTT. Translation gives CASRPLLGQGSEAFF.

Written as DNA, the CDR3 is TGTGCCAGCAGCCTCAACAGGGTTTCTAGCACAGATACGCAGTATTTT. Encoded protein: CASSLNRVSSTDTQYF. J is TRBJ2-3 and V is TRBV7-9, with D perhaps matching TRBD1 (6 bases). This CDR3 is built from 16 residues. Germline loops: CDR1 SEHNR, CDR2 FQNEAQ (reference sequence). Deletions cut 5 bases from V and 0 bases from J, with 15 bases between.

CDR3 nucleotides: TGCGCCAGCAGCCACCCCGTGGGGACAGGGGGTACCACTAACTATGGCTACACCTTC. This gives the protein CASSHPVGTGGTTNYGYTF. V gene TRBV4-1 combines with J gene TRBJ1-2; 11 nucleotides line up with TRBD1. The ends lost 3 bases at V and 0 bases at J; junction bases unmatched: 12. The CDR3 has 19 residues. The germline V gene has CDR1 MGHRA and CDR2 YSYEKL.

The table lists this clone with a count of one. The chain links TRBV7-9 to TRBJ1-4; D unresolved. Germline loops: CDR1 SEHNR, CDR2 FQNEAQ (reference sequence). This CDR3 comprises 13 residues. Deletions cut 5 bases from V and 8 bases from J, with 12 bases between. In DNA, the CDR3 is TGTGCCAGCAGCCTGCTCCAACGGGAAAAACTGTTTTTT. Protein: CASSLLQREKLFF.

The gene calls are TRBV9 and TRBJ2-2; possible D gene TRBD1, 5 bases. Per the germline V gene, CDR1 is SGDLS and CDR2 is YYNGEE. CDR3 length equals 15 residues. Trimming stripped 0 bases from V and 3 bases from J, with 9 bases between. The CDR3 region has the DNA TGTGCCAGCAGCGTAGACAGGAGCGACACCGGGGAGCTGTTTTTT. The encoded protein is CASSVDRSDTGELFF.

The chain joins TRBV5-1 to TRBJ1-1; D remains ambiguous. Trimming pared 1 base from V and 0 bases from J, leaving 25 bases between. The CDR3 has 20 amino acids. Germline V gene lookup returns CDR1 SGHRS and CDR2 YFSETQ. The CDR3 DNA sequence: TGCGCCAGCAGCTTGAACGAACAAGTATACCTCCCAGTTATGAACACTGAAGCTTTCTTT. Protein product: CASSLNEQVYLPVMNTEAFF.

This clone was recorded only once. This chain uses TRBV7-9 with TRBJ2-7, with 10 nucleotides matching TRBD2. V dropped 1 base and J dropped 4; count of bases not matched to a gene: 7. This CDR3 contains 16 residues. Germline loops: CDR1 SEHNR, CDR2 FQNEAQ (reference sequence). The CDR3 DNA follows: TGTGCCAGCAGCTTAGATAGCGGGAGGACCCGATACGAGCAGTACTTC. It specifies CASSLDSGRTRYEQYF.

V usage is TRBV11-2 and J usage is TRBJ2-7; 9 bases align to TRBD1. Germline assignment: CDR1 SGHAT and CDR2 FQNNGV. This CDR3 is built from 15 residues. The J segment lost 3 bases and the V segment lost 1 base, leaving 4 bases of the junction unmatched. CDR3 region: CASSLARDRVYEQYF. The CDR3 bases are TGTGCCAGCAGCTTAGCCCGGGACAGGGTCTACGAGCAGTACTTC.

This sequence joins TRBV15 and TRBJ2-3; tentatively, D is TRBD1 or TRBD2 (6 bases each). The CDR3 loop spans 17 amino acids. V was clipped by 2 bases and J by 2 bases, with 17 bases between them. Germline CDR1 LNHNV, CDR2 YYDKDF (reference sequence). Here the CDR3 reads CATSRSNKGGFTDTQYF. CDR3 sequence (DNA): TGTGCCACCAGCAGATCCAACAAGGGGGGATTCACAGATACGCAGTATTTT. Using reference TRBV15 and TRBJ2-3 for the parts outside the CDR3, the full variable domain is DAMVIQNPRYQVTQFGKPVTLSCSQTLNHNVMYWYQQKSSQAPKLLFHYYDKDFNNEADTPDNFQSRRPNTSFCFLDIRSPGLGDTAMYLCATSRSNKGGFTDTQYFGPGTRLTVL.

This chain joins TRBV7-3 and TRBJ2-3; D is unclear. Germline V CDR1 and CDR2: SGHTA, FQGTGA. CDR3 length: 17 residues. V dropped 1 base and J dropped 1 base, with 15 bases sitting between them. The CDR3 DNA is TGTGCCAGCAGCTTAAATCCCTACGCGTCGGGCACAGATACGCAGTATTTT. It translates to CASSLNPYASGTDTQYF. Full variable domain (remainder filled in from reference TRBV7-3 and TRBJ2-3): GAGVSQTPSNKVTEKGKYVELRCDPISGHTALYWYRQSLGQGPEFLIYFQGTGAADDSGLPNDRFFAVRPEGSVSTLKIQRTERGDSAVYLCASSLNPYASGTDTQYFGPGTRLTVL.

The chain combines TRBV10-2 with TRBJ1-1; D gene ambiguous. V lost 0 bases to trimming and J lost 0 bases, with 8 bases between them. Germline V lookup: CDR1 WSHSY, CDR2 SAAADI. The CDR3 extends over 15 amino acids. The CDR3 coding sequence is TGCGCCAGCAGTGAGTCGTTAGGGATGAACACTGAAGCTTTCTTT. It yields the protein CASSESLGMNTEAFF.

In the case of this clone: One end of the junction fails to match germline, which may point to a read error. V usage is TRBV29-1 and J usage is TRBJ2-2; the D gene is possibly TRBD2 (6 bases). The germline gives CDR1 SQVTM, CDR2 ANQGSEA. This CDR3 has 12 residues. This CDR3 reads CSADSLRGEPFF. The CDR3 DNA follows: TGCAGCGCGGACTCCCTCCGCGGGGAGCCGTTTTTT.

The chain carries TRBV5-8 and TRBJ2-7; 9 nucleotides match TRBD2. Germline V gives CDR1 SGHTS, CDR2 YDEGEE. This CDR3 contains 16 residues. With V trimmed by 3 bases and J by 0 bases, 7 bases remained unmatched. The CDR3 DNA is TGTGCCAGCAGCTCGCGGGAGGGGGCTAGCTCCTACGAGCAGTACTTC. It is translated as CASSSREGASSYEQYF. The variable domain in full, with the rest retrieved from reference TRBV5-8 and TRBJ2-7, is EAGVTQSPTHLIKTRGQQATLRCSPISGHTSVYWYQQALGLGLQFLLWYDEGEERNRGNFPPRFSGRQFPNYSSELNVNALELEDSALYLCASSSREGASSYEQYFGPGTRLTVT.